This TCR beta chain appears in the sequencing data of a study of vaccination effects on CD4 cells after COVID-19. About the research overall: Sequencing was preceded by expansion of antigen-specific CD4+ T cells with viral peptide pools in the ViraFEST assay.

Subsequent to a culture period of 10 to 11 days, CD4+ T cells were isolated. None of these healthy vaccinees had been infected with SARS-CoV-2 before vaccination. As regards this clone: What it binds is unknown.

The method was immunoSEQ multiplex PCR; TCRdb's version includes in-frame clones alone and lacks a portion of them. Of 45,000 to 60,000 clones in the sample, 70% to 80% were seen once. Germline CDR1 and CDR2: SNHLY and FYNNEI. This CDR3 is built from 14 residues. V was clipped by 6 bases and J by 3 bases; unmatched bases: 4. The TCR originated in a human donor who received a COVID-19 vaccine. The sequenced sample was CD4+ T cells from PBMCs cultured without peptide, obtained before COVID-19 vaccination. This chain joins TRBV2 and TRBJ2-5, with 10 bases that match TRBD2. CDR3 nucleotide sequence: TGTGCCAGCAGCGCCACTAGCGGGGAAGAGACCCAGTACTTC. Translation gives CASSATSGEETQYF.